Below, 18 T cell receptor beta chains from the same sample are listed, as sequenced in a study of patients and donors after allogeneic stem cell transplantation (dated by TCRdb to the early 2020s). Library preparation was by RT-PCR. Data came from a NextSeq 550. Using fastp at Q25 and MiXCR, TCRdb reprocessed the public reads and kept productive beta chains. Each record represents a unique CDR3 protein, reported with the most common genes and DNA among its rows. For this sample there are hundreds of thousands of distinct CDR3 sequences; 16% appear just once. Clones ranked in the top ten supply 7% to 7.5% of the sample. The specimen sequenced was blood, either unsorted or a sorted T cell fraction (not recorded which). The receptors were sampled from a human donor who was either an allogeneic HSCT recipient or a stem cell or donor lymphocyte infusion donor (not recorded which). It is not recorded whose cells these are; they may come from a transplant donor.

The chain links TRBV12-3 or TRBV12-4 to TRBJ2-1, with 15 bases lining up with TRBD2. The V segment lost 6 bases and the J segment 6 bases; nucleotides outside the gene matches: 6. This CDR3 has 16 amino acids. The CDR3 region has the DNA TGTGCCAGCAGGAACCCGGGACTAGCGGGGGGCAATGAGCAGTTCTTC. Amino acids: CASRNPGLAGGNEQFF.

This clonotype was counted many times. V usage is TRBV4-3 and J usage is TRBJ2-3, with D perhaps TRBD2 (6 bases). CDR3 length: 14 amino acids. V was cut by 1 base and J by 3 bases, with 8 bases left in between. The V gene's germline CDR1 is LGHNA and CDR2 YSLEER. As DNA, the CDR3 is TGCGCCAGCAGCCAAGTTGGGGGGACAGATACGCAGTATTTT. It codes for CASSQVGGTDTQYF.

The chain links TRBV28 to TRBJ2-1, with 8 bases fitting TRBD1. With V trimmed by 6 bases and J by 2 bases, 9 bases remained unmatched. The CDR3 is 16 amino acids. In germline, CDR1 is MDHEN, CDR2 SYDVKM. As DNA, the CDR3 is TGTGCCAGCAGACCCCCCGGGACAGGAGCCTACAATGAGCAGTTCTTC. It translates to CASRPPGTGAYNEQFF.

This clonotype was picked up many times. The rearrangement uses TRBV7-3 and TRBJ1-1; maybe TRBD1 (5 bases). V lost 5 bases, J lost 1 base, and 8 bases lay in between. The length of the CDR3 is 13 residues. In germline, CDR1 is SGHTA, CDR2 FQGTGA. For the CDR3, the DNA is TGTGCCAGCAGCCGGGGACCGAACACTGAAGCTTTCTTT. Protein sequence: CASSRGPNTEAFF.

This clonotype was seen at least ten times. The gene calls are TRBV5-1 and TRBJ2-5; 9 nucleotides match TRBD2. Trimming took 4 bases from V and 4 from J; bases not matched to a gene: 2. CDR1 is SGHRS and CDR2 is YFSETQ in the germline V gene. This CDR3 comprises 13 residues. The CDR3 is CASSSSGGETQYF. The CDR3 nucleotides read TGCGCCAGCAGCAGTAGCGGGGGAGAGACCCAGTACTTC.

This clonotype was counted many times. V and J are TRBV5-1 and TRBJ2-5; no firm D call. The V gene lost 4 bases and the J gene lost 3 bases, with 4 bases spanning the gap. The CDR3 sequence is 11 residues long. CDR1 and CDR2 (germline): SGHRS, YFSETQ. CDR3 nucleotides: TGCGCCAGCAGCGCGAAAGAGACCCAGTACTTC. It translates to CASSAKETQYF. The full variable domain, completed using reference TRBV5-1 and TRBJ2-5, is KAGVTQTPRYLIKTRGQQVTLSCSPISGHRSVSWYQQTPGQGLQFLFEYFSETQRNKGNFPGRFSGRQFSNSRSEMNVSTLELGDSALYLCASSAKETQYFGPGTRLLVL.

The sample holds a few counts of this clonotype. The chain carries TRBV7-6 and TRBJ2-1; TRBD1 might be the D (5 bases). Germline-derived CDR1 and CDR2 are SGHVS and FNYEAQ. The CDR3 has 17 amino acids. V was cut by 1 base and J by 8 bases, with 21 bases left in between. In DNA, the CDR3 is TGTGCCAGCAGCTTAGAGCTGTCACAGGTACCCGACTATGAGCAGTTCTTC. Amino acid sequence: CASSLELSQVPDYEQFF.

This clonotype was recorded at least ten times. V gene TRBV12-3 or TRBV12-4 combines with J gene TRBJ2-7, with a tentative D call TRBD1 (5 bases). This CDR3 spans 15 amino acids. V was clipped by 5 bases and J by 0 bases, with 14 bases between them. The CDR3: CASSQPGPSSYEQYF. The DNA of the CDR3 is TGTGCCAGCAGTCAGCCAGGGCCAAGCTCCTACGAGCAGTACTTC.

The chain's CDR3 is CSAREPVGREKLFF. The CDR3, as DNA: TGCAGTGCTAGAGAGCCAGTCGGTAGGGAAAAACTGTTTTTT. The chain employs TRBV20-1 and TRBJ1-4; D not resolved. Germline CDR1 and CDR2: DFQATT and SNEGSKA (reference sequence). The length of the CDR3 is 14 residues. Trimming stripped 0 bases from V and 8 bases from J, with 13 bases between.

The genes are TRBV3-1 and TRBJ1-5, with D uncertain. Germline CDR1 and CDR2: LGHDT and YNNKEL (reference sequence). Trimming shortened V by 4 bases and J by 3 bases, and 16 bases separated the two germline ends. The CDR3 loop spans 16 amino acids. The CDR3 loop is CASSPEAVQNNQPQHF. The DNA of the CDR3 is TGTGCCAGCAGCCCGGAGGCAGTCCAGAACAATCAGCCCCAGCATTTT.

The chain uses TRBV9 and TRBJ2-3, with D maybe TRBD2 (6 bases). The CDR3 covers 14 residues. Germline-derived CDR1 and CDR2 are SGDLS and YYNGEE. Trimming took 0 bases from V and 3 from J, leaving 8 bases between them. CDR3 loop: CASSVAAGTDTQYF. The CDR3 DNA reads as TGTGCCAGCAGCGTAGCCGCGGGGACAGATACGCAGTATTTT.

The gene calls are TRBV12-3 or TRBV12-4 and TRBJ1-3; D not certain. Trimming took off 5 bases at V and 0 bases at J, with 17 bases between the two ends. The CDR3 is made up of 17 amino acids. This CDR3 is CASSKTGLLHSGNTIYF. CDR3 nucleotide sequence: TGTGCCAGCAGTAAAACTGGACTATTGCACTCTGGAAACACCATATATTTT.

This chain connects TRBV4-3 to TRBJ1-2; TRBD1 matches 7 bases. Germline assignment: CDR1 LGHNA and CDR2 YSLEER. The CDR3 runs to 14 residues. V lost 3 bases and J lost 2; bases outside the gene matches: 3. The CDR3 loop reads CASSQEQGNYGYTF. CDR3 coding DNA: TGCGCCAGCAGCCAGGAACAGGGGAACTATGGCTACACCTTC.

The V gene is TRBV25-1, the J gene TRBJ2-1, with 14 bases lining up with TRBD2. Germline loops: CDR1 MGHDK, CDR2 SYGVNS. This CDR3 has 21 residues. V trimming: 0 bases; J trimming: 3 bases; junction bases outside the gene matches: 13. CDR3: CASSEYPSTPGLAGGYNEQFF. Written as DNA, the CDR3 is TGTGCCAGCAGTGAATACCCATCGACCCCTGGACTAGCGGGAGGCTACAATGAGCAGTTCTTC.

This clonotype has a count of ten or more. The CDR3 DNA reads TGTGCCAGCAGTTACAGGGGGAGAAGCACAGATACGCAGTATTTT. Its translation is CASSYRGRSTDTQYF. V usage is TRBV6-5 and J usage is TRBJ2-3; possible D gene TRBD1, 6 bases. Germline CDR1 is MNHEY and CDR2 is SVGAGI. V was clipped by 2 bases and J by 0 bases, with 9 bases between them. The CDR3 length is 15 residues.

J is TRBJ1-1 and V is TRBV5-1, with 9 bases fitting TRBD1. After removal of 4 bases from V and 6 bases from J, the junction contained 10 bases not matched to a gene. Germline CDR1 is SGHRS and CDR2 is YFSETQ. This CDR3 has 15 residues. The CDR3 coding sequence is TGCGCCAGCAGCCCCCGGACAGGGGTAGACTCTGAAGCTTTCTTT. Its protein product is CASSPRTGVDSEAFF.

The gene calls are TRBV24-1 and TRBJ2-1; 7 bases align to TRBD1. With V trimmed by 9 bases and J by 0 bases, 1 base remained unmatched. The CDR3 consists of 13 residues. Germline CDR1 is KGHDR and CDR2 is SFDVKD. The CDR3 DNA sequence: TGTGCCACCGGGGACAGCTCCTACAATGAGCAGTTCTTC. Translating it yields CATGDSSYNEQFF.

This clonotype was recorded a few times. The chain uses TRBV14 and TRBJ1-2, with a possible D match to TRBD1 (5 bases). Trimming stripped 3 bases from V and 7 bases from J, with 21 bases between. This CDR3 region has 16 residues. The germline CDR1 and CDR2 sequences are SGHDN and FVKESK. CDR3 protein: CASSHVGPAHGGGYTF. DNA of the CDR3: TGTGCCAGCAGCCATGTGGGACCGGCACACGGTGGTGGCTACACCTTC.